This T cell receptor (beta chain) emerged from a study of T cell changes during pregnancy in multiple sclerosis. This table comes from immunoSEQ multiplex PCR, and its TCRdb copy is limited to in-frame clones, with some not included. Seen here are about 93,000 clones, approximately 92% observed once, and the top ten hold 2% to 2.5%. This clone was counted a few times. V shed 5 bases, J shed 8 bases, and the junction held 10 bases outside the gene matches. Germline V CDR1 and CDR2: MDHEN, SYDVKM. This CDR3 is built from 14 residues. Source: peripheral blood, taken after pregnancy. The chain carries TRBV28 and TRBJ1-2, with TRBD1 matching 8 bases. The TCR was taken from a female donor with multiple sclerosis, enrolled in a pregnancy study. CDR3 nucleotides: TGTGCCAGCAGTACGACAGGGGAAAGGATCGGCTACACCTTC. Amino acids: CASSTTGERIGYTF.